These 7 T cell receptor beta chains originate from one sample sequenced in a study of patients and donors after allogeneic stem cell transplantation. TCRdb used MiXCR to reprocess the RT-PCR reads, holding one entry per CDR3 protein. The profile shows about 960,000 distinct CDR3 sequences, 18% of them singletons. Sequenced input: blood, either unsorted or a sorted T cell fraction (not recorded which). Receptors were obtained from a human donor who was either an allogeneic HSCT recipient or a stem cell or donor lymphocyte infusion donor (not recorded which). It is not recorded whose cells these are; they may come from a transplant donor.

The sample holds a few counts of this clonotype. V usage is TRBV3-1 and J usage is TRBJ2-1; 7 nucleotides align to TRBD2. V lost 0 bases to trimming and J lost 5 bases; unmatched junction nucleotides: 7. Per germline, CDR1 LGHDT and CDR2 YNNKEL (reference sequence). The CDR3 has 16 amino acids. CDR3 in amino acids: CASSQEARGRDNEQFF. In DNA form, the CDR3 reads TGTGCCAGCAGCCAAGAGGCGCGGGGGAGAGACAATGAGCAGTTCTTC.

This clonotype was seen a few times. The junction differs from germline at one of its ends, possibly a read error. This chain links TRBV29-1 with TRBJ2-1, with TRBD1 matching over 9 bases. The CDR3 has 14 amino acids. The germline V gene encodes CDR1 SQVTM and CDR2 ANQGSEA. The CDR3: CSVGGDRVYSEQFF. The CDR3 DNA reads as TGCAGCGTTGGGGGGGACAGGGTTTACAGTGAGCAGTTCTTC.

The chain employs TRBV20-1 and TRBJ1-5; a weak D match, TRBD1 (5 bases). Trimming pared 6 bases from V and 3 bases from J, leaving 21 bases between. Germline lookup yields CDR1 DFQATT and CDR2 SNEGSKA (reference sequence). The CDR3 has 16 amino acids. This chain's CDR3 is CSAGMSAGRTNQPQHF. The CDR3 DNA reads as TGCAGTGCAGGGATGAGCGCAGGGAGGACCAATCAGCCCCAGCATTTT.

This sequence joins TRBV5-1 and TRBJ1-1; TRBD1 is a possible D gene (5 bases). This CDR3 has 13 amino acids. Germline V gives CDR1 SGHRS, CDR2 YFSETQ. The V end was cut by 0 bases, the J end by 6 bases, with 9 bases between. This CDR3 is CASSLGQLPEAFF. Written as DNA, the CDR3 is TGCGCCAGCAGCTTGGGACAGCTACCTGAAGCTTTCTTT.

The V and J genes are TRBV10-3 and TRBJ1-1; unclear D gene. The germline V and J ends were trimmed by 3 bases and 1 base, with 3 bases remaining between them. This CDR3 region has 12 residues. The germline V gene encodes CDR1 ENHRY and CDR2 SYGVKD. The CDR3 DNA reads TGTGCCATCAGTGAAACGAACACTGAAGCTTTCTTT. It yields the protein CAISETNTEAFF.

CDR3 sequence (DNA): TGTGCCAGCAGAATACGCACCGGGACCTTTAATGAAAAACTGTTTTTT. Its protein product is CASRIRTGTFNEKLFF. This chain links TRBV2 with TRBJ1-4; D might be TRBD1 (5 bases). Germline lookup yields CDR1 SNHLY and CDR2 FYNNEI. The CDR3 contains 16 residues. V was clipped by 6 bases and J by 4 bases, with 18 bases between them.

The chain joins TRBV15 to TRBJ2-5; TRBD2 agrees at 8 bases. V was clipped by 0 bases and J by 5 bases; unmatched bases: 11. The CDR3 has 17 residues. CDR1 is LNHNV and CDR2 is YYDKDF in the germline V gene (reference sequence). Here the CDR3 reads CATSRDGAGGRGETQYF. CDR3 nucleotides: TGTGCCACCAGCAGAGATGGGGCGGGGGGCCGTGGGGAGACCCAGTACTTC.